This T cell receptor beta chain was identified during a study of T cell responses to AZD1222 COVID-19 vaccine. Looking at the study overall: Analysis merged second doses at about 4 or about 12 weeks.

In the case of this clone: No antigen is known for it.

Study results and limitations: Nearly half of unique spike-specific TCRs reportedly avoided B.1.351 and B.1.1.7 mutated regions. Spike-specific TCR breadth and depth were elevated following two AZD1222 doses.

The data were produced by immunoSEQ multiplex PCR, yet TCRdb's version contains in-frame clones alone and is incomplete. The sample lists about 150,000 clones, 85% to 95% occurring once. Material: peripheral blood, obtained on day 0 of AZD1222 vaccination. The sequence derives from an adult in good health.

The CDR3 spells CASRLSLNQGYTF. In nucleotides, the CDR3 is TGTGCCAGCCGTCTTTCTTTGAACCAAGGCTACACCTTC. V and J are TRBV28 and TRBJ1-2; D call uncertain. Per the germline V gene, CDR1 is MDHEN and CDR2 is SYDVKM. The CDR3 extends over 13 amino acids. The germline V and J ends were trimmed by 8 bases and 8 bases, with 18 bases remaining between them.